The 16 T cell receptor beta chains presented below share a single source sample, sequenced in a study of shared clonotypes between healthy human individuals. Method: immunoSEQ multiplex PCR; TCRdb's copy keeps in-frame clones and lacks some. The sample yields some 1,100,000 clones, about four fifths seen once. Sequencing was done on a sample of memory CD4+ T cells from PBMCs. Documented subset: CD45RA-negative fraction. The receptors were sampled from a young man in good health. Some clones in this sample may be carry-over from other donors' samples.

The chain couples TRBV19 to TRBJ2-6; no reliable D call. Trimming stripped 5 bases from V and 0 bases from J, with 17 bases between. CDR1 LNHDA and CDR2 SQIVND come from the germline V gene (reference sequence). CDR3 size: 18 residues. The CDR3 sequence is CASSLAVGITSGANVLTF. The CDR3 DNA sequence: TGTGCCAGTAGTTTAGCAGTCGGCATTACCTCTGGGGCCAACGTCCTGACTTTC.

This clone has only a few counts. The chain joins TRBV6-5 to TRBJ2-2; TRBD1 is a possible D gene (6 bases). The CDR3 is 16 amino acids. V gave up 0 bases and J gave up 4 bases, with 12 bases separating them. Germline-derived CDR1 and CDR2 are MNHEY and SVGAGI. The CDR3 DNA reads as TGTGCCAGCAGTTACTCGAGTACAGGGCCCACCGGGGAGCTGTTTTTT. This translates into CASSYSSTGPTGELFF.

The chain links TRBV5-1 to TRBJ2-5; D might be TRBD2 (5 bases). CDR3 length: 15 residues. Per germline, CDR1 SGHRS and CDR2 YFSETQ. Trimming stripped 4 bases from V and 0 bases from J, with 13 bases between. The CDR3 protein is CASSRGSSNQETQYF. The CDR3 bases are TGCGCCAGCAGCCGAGGGAGCAGTAACCAAGAGACCCAGTACTTC.

The genes are TRBV5-8 and TRBJ2-2; D is possibly TRBD1 (6 bases). The CDR3 runs 18 residues. Trimming cost V 0 bases and J 5 bases, with 20 bases left between them. CDR1 and CDR2 (germline): SGHTS, YDEGEE. CDR3 nucleotide sequence: TGTGCCAGCAGCTTGGATGGGCCACAGGGCCGGAAGACCGGGGAGCTGTTTTTT. The encoded protein is CASSLDGPQGRKTGELFF.

This clone was observed once. The rearrangement links TRBV4-3 to TRBJ1-5; no clear D gene. Trimming took off 0 bases at V and 7 bases at J, with 13 bases between the two ends. Germline V CDR1 and CDR2: LGHNA, YSLEER. The CDR3 consists of 15 residues. Here the CDR3 reads CASSQDRGSIQPQHF. The CDR3 nucleotides are TGCGCCAGCAGCCAAGACAGAGGGTCTATACAGCCCCAGCATTTT.

V gene TRBV28 combines with J gene TRBJ1-5; TRBD1 aligns across 8 bases. The CDR3 is 14 residues long. CDR1 and CDR2 from the germline V gene are MDHEN and SYDVKM. With V trimmed by 1 base and J by 6 bases, 2 bases remained unmatched. In DNA form, the CDR3 reads TGTGCCAGCAGTTTATTCAGGGGGCCTCAGCCCCAGCATTTT. Amino acids: CASSLFRGPQPQHF.

The rearrangement links TRBV28 to TRBJ2-1; TRBD2 matches at 8 bases. The V gene's germline CDR1 is MDHEN and CDR2 SYDVKM. With 7 bases clipped from V and 10 bases from J, the junction kept 18 bases outside the gene matches. CDR3 size: 16 residues. Written as DNA, the CDR3 is TGTGCCAGCACCGGGGGTATTATGGCGGGAGGAGGGGAGCAGTTCTTC. Protein sequence: CASTGGIMAGGGEQFF.

The chain carries TRBV5-6 and TRBJ1-1, with 9 bases fitting TRBD1. Trimming at V came to 3 bases and at J to 2 bases, leaving 5 bases not matched to a gene. CDR1 and CDR2 (germline): SGHDT, YYEEEE. The CDR3 is 15 residues long. CDR3 in DNA: TGTGCCAGCAGCTCCGGGACAGGGACAAACACTGAAGCTTTCTTT. Amino acids: CASSSGTGTNTEAFF.

The chain recombines TRBV28 with TRBJ1-5, with 11 bases matching TRBD1. With V trimmed by 4 bases and J by 2 bases, 13 bases remained unmatched. The CDR3 sequence is 19 residues long. Germline V gene lookup returns CDR1 MDHEN and CDR2 SYDVKM. For the CDR3, the DNA is TGTGCCAGCAGTTCAGGACAGGGGGCGTCGATTTTTGGCAATCAGCCCCAGCATTTT. This translates into CASSSGQGASIFGNQPQHF.

V and J are TRBV6-1 and TRBJ2-5, with TRBD2 matching 8 bases. This CDR3 spans 14 amino acids. Germline CDR1 and CDR2: MNHNS and SASEGT. The V and J ends lost 10 bases and 4 bases, in that order; junction bases with no gene match: 11. The CDR3 DNA sequence: TGTGCCACCCAGCGGGAGCCTAGGTTAGAGACCCAGTACTTC. This encodes CATQREPRLETQYF.

This chain uses TRBV18 with TRBJ2-5; D is possibly TRBD1 (5 bases). Germline V gives CDR1 KGHSH, CDR2 LQKENI. With 3 bases removed from V and 5 bases from J, the gap between germline ends came to 16 bases. The CDR3 consists of 15 residues. DNA for the CDR3: TGTGCCAGCTCACCTCCAGGGTCCTTAGGCGAGACCCAGTACTTC. Protein product: CASSPPGSLGETQYF.

The V and J genes are TRBV30 and TRBJ2-5; possibly TRBD1 for D (7 bases). Trimming pared 1 base from V and 7 bases from J, leaving 19 bases between. The CDR3 length is 15 residues. Germline V gene data show CDR1 as GTSNPN and CDR2 as SVGIG (reference sequence). The CDR3 DNA reads as TGTGCCTGGAGTGCCGGGACAGAGCAAGCGGGGACCCAGTACTTC. The encoded protein is CAWSAGTEQAGTQYF.

This clone was counted only a few times. This sequence joins TRBV6-5 and TRBJ1-2, with unresolved D. Germline assignment: CDR1 MNHEY and CDR2 SVGAGI. CDR3 length: 14 amino acids. The ends were cut back, 6 bases at V and 0 bases at J, with 11 bases in the middle. The CDR3 bases are TGTGCCAGCAGCCCAGGTCATTCTAACTATGGCTACACCTTC. This gives the protein CASSPGHSNYGYTF.

This clone was detected a few times. V is TRBV6-1 and J is TRBJ1-1; 9 nucleotides match TRBD1. V lost 7 bases, J lost 0 bases, and 3 bases stayed unmatched. The length of the CDR3 is 14 residues. Germline-derived CDR1 and CDR2 are MNHNS and SASEGT. In DNA, the CDR3 is TGTGCCAGCAACAGGGGGCCGGTGAACACTGAAGCTTTCTTT. This sequence encodes CASNRGPVNTEAFF.

The rearrangement links TRBV10-3 to TRBJ2-5, with D possibly TRBD2 on 7 matching bases. CDR1 and CDR2 from the germline V gene are ENHRY and SYGVKD. The CDR3 covers 13 residues. V lost 3 bases and J 7 bases, leaving 12 bases between the germline ends. CDR3 residues: CAISEQGGGTQYF. CDR3 in DNA: TGTGCCATCAGTGAACAGGGAGGGGGGACCCAGTACTTC.

The J gene is TRBJ2-3, the V gene TRBV27; D gene uncertain. V dropped 0 bases and J dropped 10 bases, with 11 bases sitting between them. The CDR3 spans 13 residues. In germline, CDR1 is MNHEY, CDR2 SMNVEV (reference sequence). The DNA of the CDR3 is TGTGCCAGCAGTTTATCGGCCGCCCCTTCGCAGTATTTT. Residues: CASSLSAAPSQYF.